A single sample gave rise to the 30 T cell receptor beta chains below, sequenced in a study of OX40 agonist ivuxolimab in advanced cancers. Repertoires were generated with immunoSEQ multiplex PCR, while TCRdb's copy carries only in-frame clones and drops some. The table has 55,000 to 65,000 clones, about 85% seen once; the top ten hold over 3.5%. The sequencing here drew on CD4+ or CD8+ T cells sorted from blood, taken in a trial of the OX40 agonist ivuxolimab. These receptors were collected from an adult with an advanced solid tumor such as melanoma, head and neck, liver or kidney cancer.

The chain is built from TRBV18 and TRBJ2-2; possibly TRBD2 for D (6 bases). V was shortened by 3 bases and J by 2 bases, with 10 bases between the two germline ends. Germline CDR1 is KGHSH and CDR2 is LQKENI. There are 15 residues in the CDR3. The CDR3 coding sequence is TGTGCCAGCTCACCGAGGAGGGATAACACCGGGGAGCTGTTTTTT. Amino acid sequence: CASSPRRDNTGELFF.

CDR3 amino acids: CASSRDSRSSYEQYF. The CDR3 DNA follows: TGTGCCAGCAGCCGGGACAGCCGGAGTTCCTACGAGCAGTACTTC. The chain joins TRBV5-4 to TRBJ2-5, with TRBD1 identical over 7 bases. The DNA matches TRBJ2-7 better at its end, which makes the J call doubtful. In germline, CDR1 is SGHNT, CDR2 YYREEE (reference sequence). This CDR3 is 15 amino acids long.

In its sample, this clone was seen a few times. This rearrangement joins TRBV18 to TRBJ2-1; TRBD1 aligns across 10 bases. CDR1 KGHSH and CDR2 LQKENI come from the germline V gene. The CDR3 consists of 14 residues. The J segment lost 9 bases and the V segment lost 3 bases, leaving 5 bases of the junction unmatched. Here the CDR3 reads CASSPATGGVEQFF. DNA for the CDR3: TGTGCCAGCTCACCGGCGACAGGGGGCGTTGAGCAGTTCTTC.

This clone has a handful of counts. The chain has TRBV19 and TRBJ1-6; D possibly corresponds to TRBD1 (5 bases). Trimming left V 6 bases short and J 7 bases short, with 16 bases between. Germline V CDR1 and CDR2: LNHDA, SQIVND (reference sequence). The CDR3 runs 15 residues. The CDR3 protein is CASRALLGHNSPLHF. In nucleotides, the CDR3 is TGTGCCAGTAGGGCACTATTGGGGCACAATTCACCCCTCCACTTT.

Here the CDR3 reads CASCRGLQDTQYF. The CDR3 DNA is TGTGCCAGCTGCCGGGGGTTGCAGGATACGCAGTATTTT. The chain uses TRBV28 and TRBJ2-3; the D gene is possibly TRBD2 (6 bases). CDR1 and CDR2 (germline): MDHEN, SYDVKM. V lost 8 bases and J 6 bases, leaving 15 bases between the germline ends. CDR3 size: 13 residues.

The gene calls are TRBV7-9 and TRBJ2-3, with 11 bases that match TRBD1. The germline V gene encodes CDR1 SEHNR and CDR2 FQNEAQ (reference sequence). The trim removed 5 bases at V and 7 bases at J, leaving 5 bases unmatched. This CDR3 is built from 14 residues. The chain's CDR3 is CASSVGTGGYTQYF. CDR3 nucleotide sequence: TGTGCCAGCAGCGTCGGGACAGGGGGGTATACGCAGTATTTT.

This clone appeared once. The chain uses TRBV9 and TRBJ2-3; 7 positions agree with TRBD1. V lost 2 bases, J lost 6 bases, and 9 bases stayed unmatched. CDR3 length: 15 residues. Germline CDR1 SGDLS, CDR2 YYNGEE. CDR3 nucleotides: TGTGCCAGCAGCGTTCGGACAGGATCGCGGGATACGCAGTATTTT. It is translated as CASSVRTGSRDTQYF.

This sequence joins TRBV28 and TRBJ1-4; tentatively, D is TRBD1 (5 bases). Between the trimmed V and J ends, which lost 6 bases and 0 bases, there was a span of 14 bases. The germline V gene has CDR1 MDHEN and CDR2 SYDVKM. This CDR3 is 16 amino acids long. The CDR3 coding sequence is TGTGCCAGCAGGGGGGAAACAGCCGCAACTAATGAAAAACTGTTTTTT. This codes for CASRGETAATNEKLFF.

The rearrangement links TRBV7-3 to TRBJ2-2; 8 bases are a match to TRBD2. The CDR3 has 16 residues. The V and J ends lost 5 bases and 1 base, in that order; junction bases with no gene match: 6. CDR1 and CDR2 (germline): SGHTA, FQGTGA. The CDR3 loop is CASSPLGLVNTGELFF. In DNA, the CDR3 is TGTGCCAGCAGCCCCTTGGGACTAGTGAACACCGGGGAGCTGTTTTTT.

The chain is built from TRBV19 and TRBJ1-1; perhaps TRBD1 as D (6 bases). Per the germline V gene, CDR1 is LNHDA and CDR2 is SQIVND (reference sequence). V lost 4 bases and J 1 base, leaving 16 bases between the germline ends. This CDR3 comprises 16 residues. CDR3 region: CASSNTGTYENTEAFF. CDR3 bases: TGTGCCAGTAGTAACACCGGGACATACGAGAACACTGAAGCTTTCTTT. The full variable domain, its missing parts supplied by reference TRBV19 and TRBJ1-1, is DGGITQSPKYLFRKEGQNVTLSCEQNLNHDAMYWYRQDPGQGLRLIYYSQIVNDFQKGDIAEGYSVSREKKESFPLTVTSAQKNPTAFYLCASSNTGTYENTEAFFGQGTRLTVV.

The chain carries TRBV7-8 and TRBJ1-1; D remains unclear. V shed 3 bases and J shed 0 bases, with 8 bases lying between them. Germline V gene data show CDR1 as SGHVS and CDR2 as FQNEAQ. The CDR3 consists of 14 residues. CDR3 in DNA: TGTGCCAGCAGCTTGCACGGATTGAACACTGAAGCTTTCTTT. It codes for CASSLHGLNTEAFF.

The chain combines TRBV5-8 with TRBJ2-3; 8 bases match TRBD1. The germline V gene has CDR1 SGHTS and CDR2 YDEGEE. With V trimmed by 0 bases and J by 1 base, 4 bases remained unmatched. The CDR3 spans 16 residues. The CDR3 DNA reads TGTGCCAGCAGCTTGGGCGACAGGGGAGGCACAGATACGCAGTATTTT. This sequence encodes CASSLGDRGGTDTQYF.

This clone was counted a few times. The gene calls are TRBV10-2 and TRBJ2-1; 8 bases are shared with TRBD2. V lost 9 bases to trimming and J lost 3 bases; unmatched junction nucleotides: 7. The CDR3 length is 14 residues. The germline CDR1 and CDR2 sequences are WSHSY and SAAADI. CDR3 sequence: CASRATSVYNEQFF. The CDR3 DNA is TGCGCCAGTCGAGCGACTAGCGTCTACAATGAGCAGTTCTTC.

CDR3 residues: CASSPTSWTDTQYF. In DNA form, the CDR3 reads TGTGCCAGCAGCCCGACGTCCTGGACAGATACGCAGTATTTT. V gene TRBV7-9 combines with J gene TRBJ2-3, with D hard to call. Germline V gives CDR1 SEHNR, CDR2 FQNEAQ (reference sequence). Trimming left V 5 bases short and J 3 bases short, with 12 bases between. The CDR3 contains 14 residues.

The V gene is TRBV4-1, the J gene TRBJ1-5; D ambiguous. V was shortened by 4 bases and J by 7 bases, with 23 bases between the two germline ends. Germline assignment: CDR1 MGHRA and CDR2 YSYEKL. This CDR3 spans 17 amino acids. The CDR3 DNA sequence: TGCGCCAGCAGCCCCCACATCGGGGAAAGGGTAGGCCAGCCCCAGCATTTT. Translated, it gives CASSPHIGERVGQPQHF.

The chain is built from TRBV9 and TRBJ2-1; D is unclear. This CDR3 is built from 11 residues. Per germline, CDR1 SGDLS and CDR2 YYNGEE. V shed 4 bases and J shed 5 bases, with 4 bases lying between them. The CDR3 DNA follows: TGTGCCAGCAGCTCAGACAATGAGCAGTTCTTC. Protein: CASSSDNEQFF.

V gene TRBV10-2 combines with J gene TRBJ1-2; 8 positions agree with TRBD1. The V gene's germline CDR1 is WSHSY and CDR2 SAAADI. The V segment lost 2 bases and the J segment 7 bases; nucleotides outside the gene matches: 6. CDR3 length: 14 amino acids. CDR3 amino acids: CASSEMDRVFGYTF. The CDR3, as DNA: TGCGCCAGCAGTGAGATGGACAGGGTATTTGGCTACACCTTC.

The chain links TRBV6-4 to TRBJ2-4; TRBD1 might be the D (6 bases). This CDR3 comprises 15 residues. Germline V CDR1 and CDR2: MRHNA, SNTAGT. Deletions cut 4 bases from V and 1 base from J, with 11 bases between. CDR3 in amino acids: CASSAGARAKNIQYF. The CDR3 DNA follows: TGTGCCAGCAGTGCAGGGGCCAGGGCCAAAAACATTCAGTACTTC.

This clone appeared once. The CDR3 spells CAWERDGTSTDTQYF. The CDR3 DNA reads TGTGCCTGGGAAAGGGACGGAACTAGCACAGATACGCAGTATTTT. The chain links TRBV30 to TRBJ2-3, with D possibly called TRBD1 or TRBD2 (5 bases each). Germline CDR1 and CDR2: GTSNPN and SVGIG (reference sequence). The CDR3 runs to 15 residues. The V end lost 5 bases, the J end lost 0 bases, and 15 bases lay between the germline ends.

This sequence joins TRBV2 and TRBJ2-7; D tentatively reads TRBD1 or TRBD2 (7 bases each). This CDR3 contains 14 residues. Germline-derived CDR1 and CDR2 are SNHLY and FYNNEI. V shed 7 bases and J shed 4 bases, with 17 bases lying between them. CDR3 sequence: CASMWGGGRYEQYF. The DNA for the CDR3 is TGTGCCAGCATGTGGGGAGGGGGCCGGTACGAGCAGTACTTC.

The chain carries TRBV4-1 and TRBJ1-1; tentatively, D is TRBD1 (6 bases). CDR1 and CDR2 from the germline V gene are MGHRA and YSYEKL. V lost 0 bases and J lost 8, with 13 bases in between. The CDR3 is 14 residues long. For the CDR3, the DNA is TGCGCCAGCAGCCAAGAACAGGGCCCGTGGGAAGCTTTCTTT. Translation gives CASSQEQGPWEAFF.

CDR3 loop: CSVAQGSQETQYF. DNA of the CDR3: TGCAGCGTTGCCCAGGGTTCCCAAGAGACCCAGTACTTC. This rearrangement joins TRBV29-1 to TRBJ2-5; the D gene is possibly TRBD1 (5 bases). The V gene lost 4 bases and the J gene lost 1 base, with 10 bases spanning the gap. The CDR3 extends over 13 amino acids. Germline-derived CDR1 and CDR2 are SQVTM and ANQGSEA.

The CDR3: CASSQDPGGPTGELFF. The DNA of the CDR3 is TGCGCCAGCAGCCAAGATCCGGGGGGACCCACCGGGGAGCTGTTTTTT. This chain uses TRBV4-1 with TRBJ2-2, with 7 positions matching TRBD2. The V and J ends lost 0 bases and 4 bases, in that order; junction bases with no gene match: 5. CDR1 and CDR2 from the germline V gene are MGHRA and YSYEKL. CDR3 length equals 16 residues.

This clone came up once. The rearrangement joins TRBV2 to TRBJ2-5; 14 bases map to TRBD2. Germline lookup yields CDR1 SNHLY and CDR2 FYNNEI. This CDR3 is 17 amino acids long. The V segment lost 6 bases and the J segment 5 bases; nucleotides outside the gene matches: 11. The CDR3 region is CASRRTSGGPGMETQYF. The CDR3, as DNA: TGTGCCAGCAGAAGGACTAGCGGGGGGCCCGGGATGGAGACCCAGTACTTC.

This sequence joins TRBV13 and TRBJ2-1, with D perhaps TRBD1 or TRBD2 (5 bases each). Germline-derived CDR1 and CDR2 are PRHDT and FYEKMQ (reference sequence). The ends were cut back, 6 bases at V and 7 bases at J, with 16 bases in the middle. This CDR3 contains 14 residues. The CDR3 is CASSRSLGVNEQFF. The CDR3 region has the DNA TGTGCCAGCAGTAGGAGTTTGGGGGTTAATGAGCAGTTCTTC.

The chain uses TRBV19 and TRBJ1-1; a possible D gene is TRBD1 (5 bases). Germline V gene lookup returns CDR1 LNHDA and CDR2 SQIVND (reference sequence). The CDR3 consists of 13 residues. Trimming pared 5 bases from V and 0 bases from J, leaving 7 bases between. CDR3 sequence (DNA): TGTGCCAGTAGTCAGGGATTGAACACTGAAGCTTTCTTT. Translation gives CASSQGLNTEAFF.

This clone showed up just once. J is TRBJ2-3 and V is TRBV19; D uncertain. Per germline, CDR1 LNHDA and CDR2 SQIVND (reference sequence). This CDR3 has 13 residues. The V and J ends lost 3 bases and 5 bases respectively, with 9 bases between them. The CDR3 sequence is CASSISGGDTQYF. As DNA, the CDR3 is TGTGCCAGTAGTATCTCTGGCGGAGATACGCAGTATTTT. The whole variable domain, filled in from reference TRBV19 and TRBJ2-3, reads DGGITQSPKYLFRKEGQNVTLSCEQNLNHDAMYWYRQDPGQGLRLIYYSQIVNDFQKGDIAEGYSVSREKKESFPLTVTSAQKNPTAFYLCASSISGGDTQYFGPGTRLTVL.

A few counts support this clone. CDR3 nucleotide sequence: TGTGCCAGCAGTCCCCGCCGGACCGACCTCTATGGCTACACCTTC. Its protein is CASSPRRTDLYGYTF. This chain links TRBV2 with TRBJ1-2; no reliable D call. The germline gives CDR1 SNHLY, CDR2 FYNNEI. CDR3 length equals 15 residues. V was clipped by 5 bases and J by 4 bases, with 17 bases between them.

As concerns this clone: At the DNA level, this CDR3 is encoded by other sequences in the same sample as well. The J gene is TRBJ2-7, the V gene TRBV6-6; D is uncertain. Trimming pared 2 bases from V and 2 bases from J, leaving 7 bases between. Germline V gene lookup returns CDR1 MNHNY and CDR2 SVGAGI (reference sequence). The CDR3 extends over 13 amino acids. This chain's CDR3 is CASSYGLPYEQYF. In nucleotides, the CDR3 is TGTGCCAGCAGTTACGGCCTCCCCTACGAGCAGTACTTC.

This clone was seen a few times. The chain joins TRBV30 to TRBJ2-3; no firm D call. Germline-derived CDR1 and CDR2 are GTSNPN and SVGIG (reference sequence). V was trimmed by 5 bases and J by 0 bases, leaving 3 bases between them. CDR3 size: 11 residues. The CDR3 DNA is TGTGCCTGGGCTAGCACAGATACGCAGTATTTT. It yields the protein CAWASTDTQYF.